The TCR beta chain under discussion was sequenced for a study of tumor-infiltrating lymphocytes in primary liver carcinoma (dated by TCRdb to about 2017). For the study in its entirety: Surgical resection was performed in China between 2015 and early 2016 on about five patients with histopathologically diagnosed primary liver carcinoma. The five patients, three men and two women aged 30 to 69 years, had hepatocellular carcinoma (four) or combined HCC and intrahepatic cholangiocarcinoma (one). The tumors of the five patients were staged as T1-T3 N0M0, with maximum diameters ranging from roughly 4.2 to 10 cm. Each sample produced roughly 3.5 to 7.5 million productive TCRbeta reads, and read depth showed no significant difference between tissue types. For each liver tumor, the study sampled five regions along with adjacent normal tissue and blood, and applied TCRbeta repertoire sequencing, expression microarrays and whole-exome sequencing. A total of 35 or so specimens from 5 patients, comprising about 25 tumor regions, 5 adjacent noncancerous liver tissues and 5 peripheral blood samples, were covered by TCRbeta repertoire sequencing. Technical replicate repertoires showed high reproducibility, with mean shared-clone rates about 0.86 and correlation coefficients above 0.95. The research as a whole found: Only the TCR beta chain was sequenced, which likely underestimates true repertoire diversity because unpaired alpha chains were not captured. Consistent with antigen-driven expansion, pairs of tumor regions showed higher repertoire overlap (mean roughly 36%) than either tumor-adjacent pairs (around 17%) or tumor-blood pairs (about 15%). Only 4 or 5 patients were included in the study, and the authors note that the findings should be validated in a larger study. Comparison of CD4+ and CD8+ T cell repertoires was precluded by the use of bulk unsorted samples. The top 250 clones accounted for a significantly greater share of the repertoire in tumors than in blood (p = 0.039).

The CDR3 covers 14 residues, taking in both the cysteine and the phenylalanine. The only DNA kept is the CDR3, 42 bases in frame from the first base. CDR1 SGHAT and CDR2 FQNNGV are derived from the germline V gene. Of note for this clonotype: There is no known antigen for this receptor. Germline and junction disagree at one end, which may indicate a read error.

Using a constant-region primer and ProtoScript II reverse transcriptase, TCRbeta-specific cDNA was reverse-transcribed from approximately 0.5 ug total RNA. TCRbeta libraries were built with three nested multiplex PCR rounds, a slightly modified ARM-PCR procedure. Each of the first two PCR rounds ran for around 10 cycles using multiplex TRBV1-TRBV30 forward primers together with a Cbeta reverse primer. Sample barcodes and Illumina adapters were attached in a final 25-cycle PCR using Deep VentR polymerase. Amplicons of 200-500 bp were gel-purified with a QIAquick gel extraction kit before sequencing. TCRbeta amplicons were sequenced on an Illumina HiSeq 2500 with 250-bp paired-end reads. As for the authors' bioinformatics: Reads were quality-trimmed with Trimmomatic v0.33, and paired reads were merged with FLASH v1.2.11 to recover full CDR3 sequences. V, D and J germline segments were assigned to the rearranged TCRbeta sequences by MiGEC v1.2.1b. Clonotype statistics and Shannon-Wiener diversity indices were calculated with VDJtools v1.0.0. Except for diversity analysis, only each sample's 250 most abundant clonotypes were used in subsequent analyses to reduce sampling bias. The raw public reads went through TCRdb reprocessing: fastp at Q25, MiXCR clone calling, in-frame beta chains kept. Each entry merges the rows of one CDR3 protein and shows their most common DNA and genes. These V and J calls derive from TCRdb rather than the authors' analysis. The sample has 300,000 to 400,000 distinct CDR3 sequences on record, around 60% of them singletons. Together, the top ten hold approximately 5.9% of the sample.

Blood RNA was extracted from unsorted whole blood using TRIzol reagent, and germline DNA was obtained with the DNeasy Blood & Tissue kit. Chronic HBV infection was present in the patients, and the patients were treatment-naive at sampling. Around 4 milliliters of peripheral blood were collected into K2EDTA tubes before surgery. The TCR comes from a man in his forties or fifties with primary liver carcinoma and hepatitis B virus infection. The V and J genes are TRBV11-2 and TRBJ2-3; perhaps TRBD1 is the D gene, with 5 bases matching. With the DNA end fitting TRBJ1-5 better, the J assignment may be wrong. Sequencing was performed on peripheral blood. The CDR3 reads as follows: CANSLVPGGDTQHF. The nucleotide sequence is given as TGTGCCAACAGCTTAGTCCCTGGGGGAGATACGCAGCATTTT.